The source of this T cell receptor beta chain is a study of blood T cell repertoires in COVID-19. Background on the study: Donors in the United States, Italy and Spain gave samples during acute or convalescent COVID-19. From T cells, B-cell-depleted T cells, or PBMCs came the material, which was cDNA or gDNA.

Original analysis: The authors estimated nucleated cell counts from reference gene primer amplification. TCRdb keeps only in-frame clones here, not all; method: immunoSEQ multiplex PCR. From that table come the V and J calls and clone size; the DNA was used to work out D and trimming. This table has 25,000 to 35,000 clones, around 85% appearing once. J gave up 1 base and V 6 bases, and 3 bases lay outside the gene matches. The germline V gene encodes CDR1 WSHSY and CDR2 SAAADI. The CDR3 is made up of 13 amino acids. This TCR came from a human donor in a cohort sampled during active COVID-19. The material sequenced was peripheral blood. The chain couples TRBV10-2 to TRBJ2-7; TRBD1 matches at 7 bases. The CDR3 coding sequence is TGCGCCAGCAGCCTGGGACAGTCCTACGAGCAGTACTTC. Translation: CASSLGQSYEQYF.